This T cell receptor beta chain was documented in a study of blood T cell repertoires in COVID-19. Trimming took 3 bases from V and 7 from J; bases not matched to a gene: 10. Germline V CDR1 and CDR2: MRHNA, SNTAGT. The CDR3 loop spans 18 amino acids. The repertoire was sequenced with immunoSEQ multiplex PCR; TCRdb's copy has only in-frame clones and lacks some. The sample yields a few hundred thousand clones, 65% to 90% seen once. Each participant's cohort was designated according to participant-reported clinical history. Cohort 3 donors counted as recovered after two negative PCRs, clearance, or resolved symptoms.

Sequencing used PBMCs or T cells enriched from blood (not recorded which). The chain couples TRBV6-4 to TRBJ2-1, with 15 nucleotides matching TRBD2. The clonotype was recovered from a young woman who had recovered from COVID-19. The CDR3, as DNA: TGTGCCAGCAGTGAGGTTTCCCCCGGGACTAGCGGGAGGAATGAGCAGTTCTTC. It codes for CASSEVSPGTSGRNEQFF.